This TCR beta chain was sequenced for a study of OX40 agonist ivuxolimab in advanced cancers. Study in general: The patients received ivuxolimab by intravenous route every 2 weeks at 0.01 to 10 mg/kg. Of mixed ages from about 23 to 79 and averaging 60 years, the group was more than 65% male.

J gave up 4 bases and V 5 bases, and 7 bases lay outside the gene matches. The CDR3 is made up of 14 amino acids. CDR1 and CDR2 (germline): MNHNY, SVGAGI (reference sequence). Patients with a history of autoimmune disease or on systemic immunosuppression were excluded. TCRdb's copy holds only in-frame clones and misses some; the assay was immunoSEQ multiplex PCR. The table shows more than 60,000 clones, with approximately 84% occurring only once. This sequence originates from an adult with an advanced solid tumor such as melanoma, head and neck, liver or kidney cancer. The chain has TRBV6-6 and TRBJ2-5; 7 bases line up with TRBD2. The starting material was CD4+ or CD8+ T cells sorted from blood, obtained in a trial of the OX40 agonist ivuxolimab. CDR3 sequence reads: CASSAPGRGETQYF. The CDR3 coding sequence is TGTGCCAGCAGTGCACCAGGGAGGGGAGAGACCCAGTACTTC.